Sequencing of this T cell receptor (beta chain) was carried out in a study of T cell repertoires in cytomegalovirus infection. As for the study in general: It was recently identified HLA-C-restricted and well-studied HLA-B-restricted CMV epitopes that the study used. Based on public TCR beta signatures, there were indications of CMV infection and of a matching HLA type. Regarding the study as a whole: CMV-specific TCR beta clonotypes restricted by HLA-C were the ones dominating the ex vivo response.

About this clonotype: Its antigen is currently unknown.

Germline assignment: CDR1 SNHLY and CDR2 FYNNEI. The CDR3 contains 15 residues. V lost 4 bases and J 1 base, leaving 13 bases between the germline ends. TCRdb re-called the reads through MiXCR, storing one row per CDR3 protein. The repertoire holds about 78,000 distinct CDR3 sequences, about 40% seen once, with approximately 95% in the top ten. The chain recombines TRBV2 with TRBJ1-2, with D possibly matching TRBD1 (5 bases). This receptor was taken from a human donor in good health (CMV status not recorded). Some clones in this sample may be carry-over from other donors' samples. The sample here was CD8+ T cells from cultured PBMCs, taken from culture after CMV antigen stimulation. CDR3: CASSGDGGVNYGYTF. The CDR3 region has the DNA TGTGCCAGCAGTGGGGACGGTGGTGTTAACTATGGCTACACCTTC.